This T cell receptor beta chain was observed in a study of blood T cells in healthy people across ages. This clonotype was observed a few times. The germline gene is not matched at one end of the junction; a read error may be the cause. This CDR3 comprises 14 residues. Germline CDR1 KGHSH, CDR2 LQKENI. A second PCR of roughly 6 to 12 cycles used a sample-barcoded 5' primer and a J-beta primer mix. TCRdb reanalysed the 5' RACE reads using MiXCR and keeps one entry per CDR3 protein. The sample shows 750,000 to 950,000 distinct CDR3 sequences, under 35% of them seen only once. The sample was also reused in another study, on T cells of mothers and their children. That study reports: Microchimeric T cell clones that persisted were not detected.

Sequencing was performed on blood. The rearrangement joins TRBV18 to TRBJ2-7; maybe TRBD1 (6 bases). The sequence came from a woman in her forties in good health. The CDR3 bases are TGTGTCAGCTCACCACTGTACAGGGTCTACGAGCAGTACTTC. Its translation: CVSSPLYRVYEQYF.